A selection of T cell receptor beta chains follows, all from one sample in a study of T cells in Graves' hyperthyroidism and ophthalmopathy. One entry per CDR3 protein, called by TCRdb with MiXCR from the multiplex PCR reads. The sample has 400,000 or so distinct CDR3 sequences, more than 13% seen once. The sample was blood. The receptors were gathered from a man in his fifties with Graves' ophthalmopathy. The CDR3 runs from the conserved cysteine through the conserved F or W. Fields, in order: clone size, J gene, D gene, V gene, CDR3 DNA, CDR3 protein. A D gene is named only where the DNA matches it firmly. Clone sizes are given selectively: once, few, many, or a class where the clone is expanded.

>many|TRBJ2-1|TRBD2|TRBV12-3/TRBV12-4
TGTGCCTCCGGGCGGGAGGCACCACGGGGTGAGCAGTTCTTC
CASGREAPRGEQFF
>many|TRBJ2-7|NA|TRBV20-1
TGCAGTGCTAGAGATGACGCGCGTGGGTGGGAGCAGTACTTC
CSARDDARGWEQYF
>few|TRBJ1-5|TRBD1|TRBV28
TGTGCCAGCAGTTTGTACTTCGGGACAGGGAGCAATCAGCCCCAGCATTTT
CASSLYFGTGSNQPQHF
>many|TRBJ2-7|TRBD2|TRBV30
TGTGCCTGGAGAGTAGCGGGAGGGCGCTACGAGCAGTACTTC
CAWRVAGGRYEQYF
>NA|TRBJ2-7|NA|TRBV29-1
TGCAGCGTTGAAGACCCCCTCGTTTCCGAGCAGTACTTC
CSVEDPLVSEQYF
>once|TRBJ2-7|NA|TRBV7-2
TGTGCCAGCAGCCCGGGAGTGGTTGACGAGCAGTACTTC
CASSPGVVDEQYF
>NA|TRBJ2-7|NA|TRBV28
TGTGCCAGCAGCTTTGGGCCAACCTACGAGCAGCACTTC
CASSFGPTYEQHF
>many|TRBJ2-7|TRBD2|TRBV7-9
TGTGCCAGCAGCTTCCCCCCGGGACTAGCGGGAGTAGTATCCTACGAGCAGTACTTC
CASSFPPGLAGVVSYEQYF
>few|TRBJ2-7|NA|TRBV20-1
TGCAGTGCTAGAGATGGATTTCTTAGGGGTGAGCAGTACTTC
CSARDGFLRGEQYF
>few|TRBJ2-2|TRBD2|TRBV20-1
TGCAGTGCCCAACTAGCGGGATACACCGGGGAGCTGTTTTTT
CSAQLAGYTGELFF
>few|TRBJ2-2|TRBD1|TRBV18
TGTGCCAGCTCACCACCCGACAGGGCGGGCACCGGGGAGCTGTTTTTT
CASSPPDRAGTGELFF
>NA|TRBJ2-1|TRBD2|TRBV29-1
TGCAGCGCTGGAGCTAGCGGGAGGGCCCTCAGTGAGCAGTTCTTC
CSAGASGRALSEQFF
>many|TRBJ2-3|TRBD2|TRBV6-1
TGTGCCAATGGGACTAGCGGGGTCATTCTCCCAGATACGCAGTATTTT
CANGTSGVILPDTQYF
>many|TRBJ2-7|NA|TRBV29-1
TGCAGCGTCGCCGGGACCGCGTACGAGCAGTACTTC
CSVAGTAYEQYF
>many|TRBJ2-1|TRBD2|TRBV28
TGTGCCAGCAGTCAACTAGCGGGAGTGATAAATGAGCAGTTCTTC
CASSQLAGVINEQFF
>many|TRBJ2-1|TRBD2|TRBV6-1
TGTGCCAGCAGTTACCAAGCGGGAGCACTTTGGAATGAGCAGTTCTTC
CASSYQAGALWNEQFF
>few|TRBJ1-5|NA|TRBV20-1
TGCAGTGCTAGAGATGTTACAGGCAATCAGCCCCAGCATTTT
CSARDVTGNQPQHF
>many|TRBJ1-1|TRBD1|TRBV7-9
TGTGCCAGCGACAGGGATGGGATGAACACTGAAGCTTTCTTT
CASDRDGMNTEAFF
>many|TRBJ2-5|TRBD1|TRBV27
TGTGCCAGCAGTCCTCCAGGGGACAGGGAAGCCCAGTACTTC
CASSPPGDREAQYF
>many|TRBJ1-1|NA|TRBV3-1
TGTGCCAGCAGCCCCTACGGACAGAAGAACACTGAAGCTTTCTTT
CASSPYGQKNTEAFF
>NA|TRBJ2-1|TRBD2|TRBV27
TGTGCCAGCAGTTCCCTAAAACTAGCGGCACTATACAATGAGCAGTTCTTC
CASSSLKLAALYNEQFF
>NA|TRBJ1-1|NA|TRBV6-2/TRBV6-3
TGTGCCAGCAGTTCAGCCCAGTCAATGAACACTGAAGCTTTCTTT
CASSSAQSMNTEAFF
>many|TRBJ2-1|NA|TRBV7-2
TGTGCCAGCAGCTTAGCGAGGCTCGACTACAATGAGCAGTTCTTC
CASSLARLDYNEQFF
>many|TRBJ2-7|TRBD1|TRBV20-1
TGCAGTGCTAGTGCAGGGGGCTACGAGCAGTACTTC
CSASAGGYEQYF
>few|TRBJ2-3|TRBD2|TRBV9
TGTGCCAGCAGCGGAGGATTAGCGGGAGGGCGAGATACGCAGTATTTT
CASSGGLAGGRDTQYF
>NA|TRBJ2-2|NA|TRBV29-1
TGCAGCGTTGAATATGGTACGATTCGGGAGCTGTTTTTT
CSVEYGTIRELFF
>many|TRBJ2-1|TRBD1|TRBV3-1
TGTGCCAGCAGCCTCCACAGGGGGAGTAGTGCTGAGCAGTTCTTC
CASSLHRGSSAEQFF
>many|TRBJ2-7|NA|TRBV20-1
TGCAGTGCTAGAGATCCGCGGGGCTCCTACGAGCAGTACTTC
CSARDPRGSYEQYF
>many|TRBJ1-1|NA|TRBV30
TGTGCCTGGAGTGCGAGGACTGAAGCTTTCTTT
CAWSARTEAFF
>many|TRBJ2-1|TRBD2|TRBV20-1
TGCAGTGCTAGGAGCGGGAGGGCAAACAATGAGCAGTTCTTC
CSARSGRANNEQFF
>many|TRBJ2-3|TRBD2|TRBV20-1
TGCAGTGCTAGAGTGGCAGGGACTAGCGGTCAAAGGGATACGCAGTATTTT
CSARVAGTSGQRDTQYF
>many|TRBJ2-7|NA|TRBV30
TGTGCCTGGGGCAAGGTGGGGTACGAGCAGTACTTC
CAWGKVGYEQYF
>many|TRBJ2-1|NA|TRBV27
TGTGCCAGCAGTTTTCCCCTATCCTGGGGGTCTCAGCAGTTCTTC
CASSFPLSWGSQQFF
>many|TRBJ2-2|TRBD2|TRBV6-1
TGTGCCAGCAGAACCGGGACTAGCGGGAACACCGGGGAGCTGTTTTTT
CASRTGTSGNTGELFF
>NA|TRBJ2-2|NA|TRBV13
TGTGCCAGCAGCTTAGGGTCGGGAGCCCCCACCGGGGAGCTGTTTTTT
CASSLGSGAPTGELFF
>many|TRBJ2-2|NA|TRBV27
TGTGCCAGCAGTTTCGTGGGCTCGGTCACCGGGGAGCTGTTTTTT
CASSFVGSVTGELFF
>few|TRBJ2-7|NA|TRBV6-1
TGTGCCAGCAGTCAAAATGGGCAGCAGTACTTC
CASSQNGQQYF
>many|TRBJ2-5|NA|TRBV20-1
TGCAGTGCCCCGGACAGTCAAGAGACCCAGTACTTC
CSAPDSQETQYF
>NA|TRBJ2-1|NA|TRBV6-1
TGTGCCAGCAGCTCCCCTCCTAGGGGGAGATTTCACAATGAGCAGTTCTTC
CASSSPPRGRFHNEQFF
>few|TRBJ1-5|TRBD1|TRBV12-3/TRBV12-4
TGTGCCAGCAGTCCAACAGGGGGGACCCAGCATTTT
CASSPTGGTQHF
>NA|TRBJ2-7|NA|TRBV7-3
TGTGCCAGCAGCTTGGACCCGACAGGTTTCTACGAGCAGTACTTC
CASSLDPTGFYEQYF
>NA|TRBJ1-5|NA|TRBV27
TGTGCCAGCAGTTTGGGGGGTCTAAGACAGCCCCAGCATTTT
CASSLGGLRQPQHF
>NA|TRBJ2-1|TRBD2|TRBV29-1
TGCAGCGTTGATCCTAGCGGGATTTTAAATGAGCAGTTCTTC
CSVDPSGILNEQFF
>few|TRBJ1-1|TRBD1|TRBV10-2
TGCGCCAGCACTACAGGGGGGATCACTGAAGCTTTCTTT
CASTTGGITEAFF
>many|TRBJ1-2|TRBD1|TRBV29-1
TGCAGCGTTGAAAATCGACAGGGGAATGACGGCTACACCTTC
CSVENRQGNDGYTF
>many|TRBJ1-1|NA|TRBV2
TGTGCCAGCAGTGAAGTGGGTAGTGGAAGTGAAGCTTTCTTT
CASSEVGSGSEAFF
>few|TRBJ2-5|NA|TRBV9
TGTGCCAGCAGCGTATACGGGAGTAGTGAGACCCAGTACTTC
CASSVYGSSETQYF
>few|TRBJ2-1|TRBD2|TRBV3-1
TGTGCCAGCAGTCCCCCCGGACTAGCGGGAGCCCCGGGTGAGCAGTTCTTC
CASSPPGLAGAPGEQFF
>NA|TRBJ2-7|NA|TRBV12-3/TRBV12-4
TGTGCCAGCAGTACGTCCGCCCCACGGGGGTCTCGATACGAGCAGTACTTC
CASSTSAPRGSRYEQYF
>many|TRBJ2-1|NA|TRBV30
TGTGCCTGGAGTGTACTAGTGGGTTTCGATGAGCAGTTCTTC
CAWSVLVGFDEQFF
>few|TRBJ2-1|NA|TRBV10-2
TGCGCCAGCAGTGTTACTATTCATGAGCAGTTCTTC
CASSVTIHEQFF